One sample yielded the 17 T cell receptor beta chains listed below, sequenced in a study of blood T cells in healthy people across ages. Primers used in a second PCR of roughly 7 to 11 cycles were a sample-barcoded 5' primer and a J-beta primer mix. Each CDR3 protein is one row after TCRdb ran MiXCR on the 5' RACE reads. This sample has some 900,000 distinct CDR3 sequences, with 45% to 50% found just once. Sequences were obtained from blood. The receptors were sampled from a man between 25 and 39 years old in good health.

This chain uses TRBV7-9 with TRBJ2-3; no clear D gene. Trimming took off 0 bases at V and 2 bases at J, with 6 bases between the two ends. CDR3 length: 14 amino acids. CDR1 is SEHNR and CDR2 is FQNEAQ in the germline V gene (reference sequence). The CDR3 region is CASSLAATTDTQYF. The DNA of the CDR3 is TGTGCCAGCAGCTTAGCTGCGACCACAGATACGCAGTATTTT.

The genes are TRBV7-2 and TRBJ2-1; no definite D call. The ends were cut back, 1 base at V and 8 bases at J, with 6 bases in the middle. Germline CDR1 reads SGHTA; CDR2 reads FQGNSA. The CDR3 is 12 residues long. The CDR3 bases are TGTGCCAGCAGCTTAGACAACTATGAGCAGTTCTTC. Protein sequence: CASSLDNYEQFF.

The CDR3, as DNA: TGTGCCAGCAGTGAAGGTTCAGGCTTCGACAGGGTCCATCGTGGCTACACCTTC. Translation gives CASSEGSGFDRVHRGYTF. The chain has TRBV6-1 and TRBJ1-2; 7 nucleotides match TRBD1. Per germline, CDR1 MNHNS and CDR2 SASEGT. The CDR3 runs 18 residues. The J segment lost 7 bases and the V segment lost 1 base, leaving 18 bases of the junction unmatched.

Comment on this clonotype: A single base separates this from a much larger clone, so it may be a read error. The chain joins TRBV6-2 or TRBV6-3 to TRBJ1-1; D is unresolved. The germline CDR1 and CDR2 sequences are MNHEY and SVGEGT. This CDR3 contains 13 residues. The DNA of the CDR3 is TGTGTCAGCAAGCTACTAGGTGGAACTGAAGCTTTCTTT. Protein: CVSKLLGGTEAFF.

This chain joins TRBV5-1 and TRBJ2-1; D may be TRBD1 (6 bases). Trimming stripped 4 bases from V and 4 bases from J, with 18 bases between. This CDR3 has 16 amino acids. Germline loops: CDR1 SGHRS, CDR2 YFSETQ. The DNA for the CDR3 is TGCGCCAGCAGCGGGACGGACAGCCGTCCTTACAATGAGCAGTTCTTC. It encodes CASSGTDSRPYNEQFF.

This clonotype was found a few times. The CDR3 coding sequence is TGCGCCAGCAGCTTCGCGGGGACGAACACTGAAGCTTTCTTT. Protein product: CASSFAGTNTEAFF. The chain uses TRBV5-1 and TRBJ1-1; D is possibly TRBD1 (5 bases). V lost 2 bases, J lost 1 base, and 9 bases lay in between. The CDR3 contains 14 residues. Germline V gene sequence: CDR1 SGHRS, CDR2 YFSETQ.

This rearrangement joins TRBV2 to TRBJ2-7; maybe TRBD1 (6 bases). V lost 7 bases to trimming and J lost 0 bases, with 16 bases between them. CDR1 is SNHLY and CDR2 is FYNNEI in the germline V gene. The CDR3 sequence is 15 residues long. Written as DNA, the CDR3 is TGTGCCAGCAACAACCGGGACACCTTCTCCTACGAGCAGTACTTC. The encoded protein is CASNNRDTFSYEQYF.

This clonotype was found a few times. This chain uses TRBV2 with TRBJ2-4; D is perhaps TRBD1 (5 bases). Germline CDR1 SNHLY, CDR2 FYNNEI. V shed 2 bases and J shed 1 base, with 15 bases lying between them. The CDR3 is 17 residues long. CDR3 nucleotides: TGTGCCAGCAGTGAACAGGGTATCGGGTCTGCCAAAAACATTCAGTACTTC. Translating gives CASSEQGIGSAKNIQYF.

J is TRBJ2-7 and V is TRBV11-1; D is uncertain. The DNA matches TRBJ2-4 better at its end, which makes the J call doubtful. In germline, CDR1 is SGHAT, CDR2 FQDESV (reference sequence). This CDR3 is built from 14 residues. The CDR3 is CASSAIVRPNIQYF. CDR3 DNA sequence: TGTGCCAGCAGCGCAATAGTGAGACCAAACATTCAGTACTTC.

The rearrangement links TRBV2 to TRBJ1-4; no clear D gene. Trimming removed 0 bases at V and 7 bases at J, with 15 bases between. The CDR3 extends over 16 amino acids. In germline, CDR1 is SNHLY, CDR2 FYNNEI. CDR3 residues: CASSEAPVGLSEKLFF. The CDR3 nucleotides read TGTGCCAGCAGTGAAGCACCCGTGGGGTTGAGTGAAAAACTGTTTTTT.

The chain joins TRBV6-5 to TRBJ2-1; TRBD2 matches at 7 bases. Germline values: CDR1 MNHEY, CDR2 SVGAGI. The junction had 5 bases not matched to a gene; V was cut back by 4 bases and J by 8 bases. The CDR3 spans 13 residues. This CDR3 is CASSSAGWDEQFF. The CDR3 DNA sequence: TGTGCCAGCAGTTCAGCGGGGTGGGATGAGCAGTTCTTC.

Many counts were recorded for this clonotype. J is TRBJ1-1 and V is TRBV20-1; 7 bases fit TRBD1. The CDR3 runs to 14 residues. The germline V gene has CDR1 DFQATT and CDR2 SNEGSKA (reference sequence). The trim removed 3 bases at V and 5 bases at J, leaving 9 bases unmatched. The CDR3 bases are TGCAGTGCTAGTCGTGGACAGGACTTAACTGAAGCTTTCTTT. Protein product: CSASRGQDLTEAFF.

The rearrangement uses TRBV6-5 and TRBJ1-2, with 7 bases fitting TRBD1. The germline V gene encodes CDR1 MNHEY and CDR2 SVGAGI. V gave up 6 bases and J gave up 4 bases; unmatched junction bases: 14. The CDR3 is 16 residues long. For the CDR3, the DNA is TGTGCCAGCAGCCGTAAGATGACAGGGCCCCTCTATGGCTACACCTTC. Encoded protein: CASSRKMTGPLYGYTF.

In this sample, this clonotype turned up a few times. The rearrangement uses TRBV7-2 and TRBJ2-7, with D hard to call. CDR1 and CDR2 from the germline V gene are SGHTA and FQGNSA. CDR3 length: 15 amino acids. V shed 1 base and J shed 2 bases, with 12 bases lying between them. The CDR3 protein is CASSLVSVDTYEQYF. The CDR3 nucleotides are TGTGCCAGCAGCTTAGTTTCCGTAGATACCTACGAGCAGTACTTC.

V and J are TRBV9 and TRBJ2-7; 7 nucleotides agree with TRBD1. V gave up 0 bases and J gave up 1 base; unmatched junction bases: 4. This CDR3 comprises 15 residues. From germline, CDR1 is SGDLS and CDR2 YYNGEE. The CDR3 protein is CASSVAGQRSYEQYF. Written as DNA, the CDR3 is TGTGCCAGCAGCGTAGCGGGACAGAGGTCCTACGAGCAGTACTTC. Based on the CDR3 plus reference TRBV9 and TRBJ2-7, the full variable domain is DSGVTQTPKHLITATGQRVTLRCSPRSGDLSVYWYQQSLDQGLQFLIQYYNGEERAKGNILERFSAQQFPDLHSELNLSSLELGDSALYFCASSVAGQRSYEQYFGPGTRLTVT.

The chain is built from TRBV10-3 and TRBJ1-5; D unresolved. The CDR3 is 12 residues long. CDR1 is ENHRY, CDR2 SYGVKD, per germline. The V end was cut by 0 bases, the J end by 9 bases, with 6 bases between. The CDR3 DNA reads TGTGCCATCAGTGAGTCTGGTGTGCCCCAGCATTTT. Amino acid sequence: CAISESGVPQHF.

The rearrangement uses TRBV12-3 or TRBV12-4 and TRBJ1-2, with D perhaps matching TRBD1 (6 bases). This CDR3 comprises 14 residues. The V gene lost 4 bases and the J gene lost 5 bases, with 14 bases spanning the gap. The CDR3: CASSSGTRTYGYTF. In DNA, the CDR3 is TGTGCCAGCAGTTCCGGGACACGAACTTATGGCTACACCTTC.